The 2 T cell receptor beta chains below were found in one sample sequenced in a study of neurological immune-mediated disorders. TCRdb fed the 5' RACE reads into MiXCR, producing one record per CDR3 protein. The sample includes tens of thousands of distinct CDR3 sequences, just over 2.5% of them seen just once. Specimen: PBMCs. Receptor source: a woman in her thirties with multiple sclerosis.

This clonotype has ten or more counts. The J gene is TRBJ1-1, the V gene TRBV5-4, with 8 bases identical to TRBD1. V was clipped by 0 bases and J by 1 base; unmatched bases: 5. The CDR3 spans 16 residues. The germline CDR1 and CDR2 sequences are SGHNT and YYREEE (reference sequence). The CDR3 protein is CASSLARTGSNTEAFF. DNA of the CDR3: TGTGCCAGCAGCTTGGCGCGGACAGGGTCGAACACTGAAGCTTTCTTT.

This clonotype was recorded many times. The gene calls are TRBV7-9 and TRBJ1-1, with D uncertain. This CDR3 is 17 amino acids long. V was cut by 1 base and J by 3 bases, with 18 bases left in between. In germline, CDR1 is SEHNR, CDR2 FQNEAQ (reference sequence). CDR3 coding DNA: TGTGCCAGCAGCTTAGACCATTACAAGAATCTAGACACTGAAGCTTTCTTT. Amino acids: CASSLDHYKNLDTEAFF.